This TCR beta chain emerged from a study of blood T cells in healthy people across ages. This clonotype appeared a few times. As yet, its antigen is unknown. Study-level results: Among T cells, TCR beta diversity per million cells dropped roughly linearly as age rose. Higher diversity and more naive CD4+ cells were features of long-lived donors, compared to aged donors.

The second PCR ran about 6 to 12 cycles with a sample-barcoded 5' primer and J-beta primers. Every cDNA molecule bore a tag from a template-switch adaptor containing 12 random nucleotides. TCRdb reanalysed the 5' RACE reads using MiXCR and keeps one entry per CDR3 protein. The table lists roughly 1,800,000 distinct CDR3 sequences, around 48% of them singletons, with 2.1% in the top ten. Trimming left V 0 bases short and J 5 bases short, with 14 bases between. The CDR3 sequence is 15 residues long. Germline CDR1 and CDR2: SGDLS and YYNGEE. Whenever a sample was processed, at least 6.5 million PBMCs were isolated.

This TCR was sampled from a woman between 40 and 50 years old in good health. The specimen sequenced was blood. The chain links TRBV9 to TRBJ2-5; D is tentatively TRBD1 or TRBD2 (5 bases each). The DNA of the CDR3 is TGTGCCAGCAGCGTAGTTGCTGGGTGGGGGGAGACCCAGTACTTC. Translating it yields CASSVVAGWGETQYF.